This TCR beta chain was retrieved from a study of regulatory T cells in long-lasting Graves disease. As to time point: persistent/refractory GD, antithyroid drugs over 5 years with positive TRAb. RNA isolated from PBMCs was used to make the TCR library. This clonotype showed up just once. With iRepertoire HTBI primers and Arm-PCR of CDR3 regions, TCR beta libraries were built. TCRdb fed the multiplex PCR reads into MiXCR, producing one record per CDR3 protein. The repertoire has more than 650,000 distinct CDR3 sequences, around 30% of them found once; the top ten carry 40% to 55%. V lost 4 bases, J lost 1 base, and 10 bases stayed unmatched. There are 16 residues in the CDR3. Germline values: CDR1 GTSNPN, CDR2 SVGIG (reference sequence).

This sequence originates from a female donor with Graves disease. Sequencing was performed on peripheral blood mononuclear cells (PBMCs), taken when the disease was refractory, from a patient treated with antithyroid drugs. The V gene is TRBV30, the J gene TRBJ2-7; 10 bases map to TRBD1. In DNA, the CDR3 is TGTGCCTGGAATACGGGGGACAGGGGCGATTCCTACGAGCAGTACTTC. Amino acid sequence: CAWNTGDRGDSYEQYF.